The 21 T cell receptor beta chains listed next were all sequenced from one sample in a study of breast tumors, draining lymph nodes, adjacent tissues. One entry per CDR3 protein results from TCRdb running MiXCR on the multiplex PCR reads. Among approximately 230,000 distinct CDR3 sequences listed, less than 40% were seen once. Samples came from axillary lymph nodes draining the breast cancer. The specimen was axillary lymph node tissue. The source is a female donor with breast cancer. Some clones in this sample may be carry-over from other donors' samples.

Many counts were recorded for this clonotype. One end of the junction does not line up with germline, which may come from a read error. The chain has TRBV20-1 and TRBJ2-7; D is unclear. Looked up from germline, CDR1 is DFQATT and CDR2 is SNEGSKA (reference sequence). The CDR3 has 11 residues. Written as DNA, the CDR3 is TGCAGTGGTCTAGACCACTACGAGCAGTCCTTC. It is translated as CSGLDHYEQSF.

The gene calls are TRBV7-3 and TRBJ2-2; D possibly uses TRBD1 or TRBD2 (5 bases each). V was pared by 3 bases and J by 3 bases, with 17 bases between. Germline-derived CDR1 and CDR2 are SGHTA and FQGTGA. The CDR3 spans 17 residues. The DNA for the CDR3 is TGTGCCAGCAGCTTTGGGGGTAGCTATGGCTACACCGGGGAGCTGTTTTTT. Protein sequence: CASSFGGSYGYTGELFF.

This clonotype showed up just once. The CDR3 bases are TGCAGTGCCCTCCGGGCGACGGGCTACACCTTC. It specifies CSALRATGYTF. The chain joins TRBV20-1 to TRBJ1-2; D remains ambiguous. Trimming pared 6 bases from V and 8 bases from J, leaving 13 bases between. Germline-derived CDR1 and CDR2 are DFQATT and SNEGSKA (reference sequence). The CDR3 sequence is 11 residues long.

The table lists this clonotype with many counts. This chain connects TRBV6-1 to TRBJ2-6; D is ambiguous. The CDR3 loop spans 15 amino acids. The germline gives CDR1 MNHNS, CDR2 SASEGT. V was pared by 11 bases and J by 1 base, with 15 bases between. CDR3 loop: CAAWVLESGANVLTF. The CDR3 nucleotides are TGTGCCGCATGGGTTTTGGAGTCTGGGGCCAACGTCCTGACTTTC.

Ten or more counts support this clonotype. The CDR3, as DNA: TGCGCCAGCAGCCAACGCACTGACAATGAGCAGTTCTTC. Protein sequence: CASSQRTDNEQFF. This chain joins TRBV4-3 and TRBJ2-1; D is ambiguous. The CDR3 sequence is 13 residues long. In germline, CDR1 is LGHNA, CDR2 YSLEER. V shed 2 bases and J shed 5 bases, with 7 bases lying between them.

Concerning this clonotype itself: One end of the junction does not line up with germline, which may come from a read error. The chain couples TRBV12-3 or TRBV12-4 to TRBJ2-5; D is unresolved. CDR3 length: 14 residues. CDR3 DNA: TGTGCCAGCAGCCTCGGAGCAGCCCTAGAGACTCAGTACTTC. Translating it yields CASSLGAALETQYF.

The CDR3 here is CATGLGRSEAFF. The CDR3 region has the DNA TGTGCCACCGGACTAGGACGTAGTGAAGCTTTCTTT. The chain joins TRBV15 to TRBJ1-1, with D unresolved. The CDR3 spans 12 residues. V was clipped by 8 bases and J by 7 bases, with 14 bases between them. Germline values: CDR1 LNHNV, CDR2 YYDKDF (reference sequence).

This clonotype was seen many times. This rearrangement joins TRBV6-5 to TRBJ2-3, with TRBD1 as a possible D gene (5 bases). This CDR3 has 16 amino acids. V lost 2 bases to trimming and J lost 2 bases, with 14 bases between them. CDR1 and CDR2 (germline): MNHEY, SVGAGI. This CDR3 is CASSYVGAQFTDTQYF. The CDR3 DNA follows: TGTGCCAGCAGTTACGTTGGGGCCCAATTCACAGATACGCAGTATTTT.

This clonotype was seen repeatedly, ten times or more. V usage is TRBV7-2 and J usage is TRBJ1-2; no definite D call. The germline CDR1 and CDR2 sequences are SGHTA and FQGNSA. Trimming took 2 bases from V and 8 from J, leaving 9 bases between them. The CDR3 spans 12 residues. The CDR3 sequence is CASSLQDGGYTF. CDR3 in DNA: TGTGCCAGCAGCTTACAGGATGGCGGCTACACCTTC. Together with reference TRBV7-2 and TRBJ1-2, the CDR3 gives the full variable domain: GAGVSQSPSNKVTEKGKDVELRCDPISGHTALYWYRQSLGQGLEFLIYFQGNSAPDKSGLPSDRFSAERTGGSVSTLTIQRTQQEDSAVYLCASSLQDGGYTFGSGTRLTVV.

The rearrangement joins TRBV9 to TRBJ2-7; D remains ambiguous. Germline CDR1 and CDR2: SGDLS and YYNGEE. CDR3 length: 14 residues. Trimming left V 3 bases short and J 1 base short, with 11 bases between. Here the CDR3 reads CASSAAASSYEQYF. In DNA, the CDR3 is TGTGCCAGCAGCGCAGCAGCTAGTTCCTACGAGCAGTACTTC.

This clonotype has ten or more counts. The J gene is TRBJ1-4, the V gene TRBV6-5; maybe TRBD1 (6 bases). CDR1 MNHEY and CDR2 SVGAGI come from the germline V gene. This CDR3 has 14 amino acids. V was trimmed by 5 bases and J by 7 bases, leaving 14 bases between them. CDR3 coding DNA: TGTGCCAGCAGTCGCCCGGGGGCAGGTGAAAAACTGTTTTTT. Its protein product is CASSRPGAGEKLFF.

This clonotype was detected ten times or more. The chain carries TRBV5-1 and TRBJ2-7; TRBD2 agrees at 11 bases. Germline V gene sequence: CDR1 SGHRS, CDR2 YFSETQ. V lost 3 bases and J lost 6; bases outside the gene matches: 8. The CDR3 is 15 amino acids. The CDR3 sequence is CASSYTSGSDVEQYF. CDR3 nucleotides: TGCGCCAGCAGCTATACTAGCGGGAGCGATGTCGAGCAGTACTTC.

This clonotype has just a few counts. The chain recombines TRBV6-1 with TRBJ1-2; D ambiguous. This CDR3 spans 14 amino acids. V dropped 1 base and J dropped 2 bases, with 8 bases sitting between them. Per the germline V gene, CDR1 is MNHNS and CDR2 is SASEGT. In DNA form, the CDR3 reads TGTGCCAGCAGTGAAGTGGGTTCCAACTATGGCTACACCTTC. Its translation: CASSEVGSNYGYTF.

This clonotype showed up just a few times. The V call is TRBV12-3 or TRBV12-4, the J call TRBJ2-1, with 16 positions matching TRBD2. This CDR3 is 15 amino acids long. The junction had 6 bases not matched to a gene; V was cut back by 6 bases and J by 10 bases. The CDR3 DNA sequence: TGTGCCAGCAGACCGGGACTAGCGGGGGGGCAGGAGCAGTTCTTC. It yields the protein CASRPGLAGGQEQFF.

V and J are TRBV10-3 and TRBJ1-6; TRBD1 agrees at 8 bases. Germline V CDR1 and CDR2: ENHRY, SYGVKD. This CDR3 is built from 13 residues. CDR3 loop: CAVQGQENSPLHF. CDR3 bases: TGTGCAGTACAGGGACAGGAAAATTCACCCCTCCACTTT.

This sequence joins TRBV5-1 and TRBJ2-5, with 7 bases fitting TRBD1. Germline V gene data show CDR1 as SGHRS and CDR2 as YFSETQ. Trimming removed 7 bases from V and 8 bases from J; junction bases left unmatched: 14. CDR3 size: 14 residues. DNA for the CDR3: TGCGCCAGCCGACAGGGTGGCTTGGGAGACACCCAGTACTTC. Protein product: CASRQGGLGDTQYF.

This clonotype was recorded many times. The V and J genes are TRBV7-2 and TRBJ2-3; 11 nucleotides agree with TRBD2. There are 16 residues in the CDR3. Germline V CDR1 and CDR2: SGHTA, FQGNSA. Trimming removed 1 base from V and 3 bases from J; junction bases left unmatched: 3. The CDR3 here is CASSLDRLAGTDTQYF. The CDR3, as DNA: TGTGCCAGCAGCTTAGATAGACTAGCGGGAACAGATACGCAGTATTTT.

On this clonotype: This clone may be a read error of a much larger clone one base away. This chain joins TRBV9 and TRBJ2-5, with D maybe TRBD2 (6 bases). The CDR3 is made up of 14 amino acids. CDR1 SGDLS and CDR2 YYNGEE come from the germline V gene. CDR3 protein: CASSLSGRPETQSF. The CDR3 DNA follows: TGTGCCAGCAGCCTTAGCGGACGCCCCGAGACCCAGTCCTTC.

V gene TRBV7-8 combines with J gene TRBJ2-5; 8 bases map to TRBD1. Germline loops: CDR1 SGHVS, CDR2 FQNEAQ. CDR3 size: 16 residues. The ends lost 8 bases at V and 4 bases at J; junction bases unmatched: 15. The CDR3 DNA reads TGTGCCAGCTGCACCCAGGGGGCAGTAGGGCGAGAGACCCAGTACTTC. This sequence encodes CASCTQGAVGRETQYF.

This clonotype appeared a few times. The V call is TRBV6-5, the J call TRBJ1-2; 7 nucleotides match TRBD1. CDR3 length: 12 amino acids. J gave up 11 bases and V 4 bases, and 7 bases lay outside the gene matches. CDR1 MNHEY and CDR2 SVGAGI come from the germline V gene. The CDR3 protein is CASSFPQTGYTF. Written as DNA, the CDR3 is TGTGCCAGCAGTTTTCCTCAGACAGGGTACACCTTC.

This clonotype was recorded a few times. CDR3: CASSEGGSNQPQHF. The CDR3 DNA sequence: TGTGCCAGCAGTGAAGGTGGGAGCAATCAGCCCCAGCATTTT. The rearrangement uses TRBV6-1 and TRBJ1-5, with no clear D. This CDR3 region has 14 residues. V was clipped by 1 base and J by 1 base, with 5 bases between them. CDR1 MNHNS and CDR2 SASEGT come from the germline V gene.